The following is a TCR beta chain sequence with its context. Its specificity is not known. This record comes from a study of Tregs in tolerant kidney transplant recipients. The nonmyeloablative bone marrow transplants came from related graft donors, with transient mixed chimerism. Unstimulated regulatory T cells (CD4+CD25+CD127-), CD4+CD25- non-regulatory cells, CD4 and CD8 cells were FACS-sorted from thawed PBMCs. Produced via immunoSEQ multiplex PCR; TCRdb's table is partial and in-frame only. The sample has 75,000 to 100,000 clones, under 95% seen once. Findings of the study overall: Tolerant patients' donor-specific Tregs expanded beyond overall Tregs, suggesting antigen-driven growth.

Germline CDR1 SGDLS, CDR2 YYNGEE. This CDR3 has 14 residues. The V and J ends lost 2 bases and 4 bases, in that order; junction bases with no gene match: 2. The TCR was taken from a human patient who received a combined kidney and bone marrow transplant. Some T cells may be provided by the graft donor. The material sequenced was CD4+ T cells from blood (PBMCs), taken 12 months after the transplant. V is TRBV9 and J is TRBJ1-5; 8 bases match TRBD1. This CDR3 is CASSVGQENQPQHF. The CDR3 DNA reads TGTGCCAGCAGCGTGGGACAGGAAAATCAGCCCCAGCATTTT.